This entry lists 26 T cell receptor beta chains sequenced from one sample in a study of cytomegalovirus exposure and HLA in healthy donors. Primers: 60 Vbeta forward and 13 Jbeta reverse. Only in-frame clones appear in the TCRdb table, and some are missing; sequencing was by immunoSEQ multiplex PCR. The sample shows about 130,000 clones, roughly 80% of them seen only once. Material for sequencing was PBMCs. The receptor set was obtained from a boy younger than 18 in good health and CMV-seronegative.

This clone has a single count. This chain uses TRBV11-3 with TRBJ2-1, with D perhaps TRBD1 (6 bases). The length of the CDR3 is 14 residues. Per germline, CDR1 SGHNT and CDR2 YENEEA. V was cut by 5 bases and J by 8 bases, with 16 bases left in between. As DNA, the CDR3 is TGTGCCAGCAGCGGGACCAGAGGGGGATATGAGCAGTTCTTC. This encodes CASSGTRGGYEQFF. The full variable domain, in which reference TRBV11-3 and TRBJ2-1 provide the parts outside the CDR3, is EAGVVQSPRYKIIEKKQPVAFWCNPISGHNTLYWYLQNLGQGPELLIRYENEEAVDDSQLPKDRFSAERLKGVDSTLKIQPAELGDSAVYLCASSGTRGGYEQFFGPGTRLTVL.

This rearrangement joins TRBV6-6 to TRBJ2-3; TRBD2 matches 7 bases. CDR3 length equals 15 residues. CDR1 and CDR2 from the germline V gene are MNHNY and SVGAGI (reference sequence). Trimming at V came to 2 bases and at J to 3 bases, leaving 5 bases not matched to a gene. The CDR3 protein is CASSYGLADTDTQYF. The CDR3 DNA is TGTGCCAGCAGTTACGGTCTAGCGGATACAGATACGCAGTATTTT.

This clone came up once. The genes are TRBV5-4 and TRBJ1-2; 7 bases match TRBD1. With 3 bases clipped from V and 3 bases from J, the junction kept 5 bases outside the gene matches. Germline CDR1 and CDR2: SGHNT and YYREEE (reference sequence). The CDR3 covers 14 residues. CDR3 coding DNA: TGTGCCAGCAGCTCCTTACAGGGGTACTATGGCTACACCTTC. This encodes CASSSLQGYYGYTF.

The chain uses TRBV7-6 and TRBJ2-7; D might be TRBD2 (6 bases). V was clipped by 4 bases and J by 1 base, with 14 bases between them. From germline, CDR1 is SGHVS and CDR2 FNYEAQ. The CDR3 has 15 amino acids. The CDR3 sequence is CASSSSRAGSYEQYF. DNA of the CDR3: TGTGCCAGCAGCTCCTCAAGGGCGGGATCCTACGAGCAGTACTTC.

V gene TRBV9 combines with J gene TRBJ2-3; 7 bases line up with TRBD2. There are 16 residues in the CDR3. From germline, CDR1 is SGDLS and CDR2 YYNGEE. V lost 5 bases, J lost 2 bases, and 11 bases stayed unmatched. CDR3: CASSPREGRITDTQYF. CDR3 DNA: TGTGCCAGCAGTCCCAGGGAGGGACGGATCACAGATACGCAGTATTTT.

The chain combines TRBV30 with TRBJ2-5, with TRBD2 as a possible D gene (5 bases). The J call is doubtful: the DNA matches TRBJ2-7 better. The germline V gene encodes CDR1 GTSNPN and CDR2 SVGIG (reference sequence). The CDR3 totals 14 residues. CDR3 nucleotide sequence: TGTGCCTGGAGTAGAGGGCAAAAGGGTTCCGAGCAGTACTTC. Protein: CAWSRGQKGSEQYF.

J is TRBJ2-1 and V is TRBV7-8; the D gene is possibly TRBD2 (6 bases). V dropped 6 bases and J dropped 0 bases, with 15 bases sitting between them. Germline-derived CDR1 and CDR2 are SGHVS and FQNEAQ. The CDR3 length is 16 residues. CDR3 in amino acids: CASRDPRGSSYNEQFF. The CDR3 DNA reads as TGTGCCAGCAGGGACCCCCGGGGGAGCTCCTACAATGAGCAGTTCTTC. The full variable domain, in which reference TRBV7-8 and TRBJ2-1 provide the parts outside the CDR3, is GAGVSQSPRYKVAKRGQDVALRCDPISGHVSLFWYQQALGQGPEFLTYFQNEAQLDKSGLPSDRFFAERPEGSVSTLKIQRTQQEDSAVYLCASRDPRGSSYNEQFFGPGTRLTVL.

The CDR3 region has the DNA TGTGCCAGCAGCTTCCAACACTTTCAAGACAGGGACTCCTACAATGAGCAGTTCTTC. Translated, it gives CASSFQHFQDRDSYNEQFF. The chain joins TRBV5-6 to TRBJ2-1; TRBD1 matches at 7 bases. Germline assignment: CDR1 SGHDT and CDR2 YYEEEE. This CDR3 comprises 19 residues. With V trimmed by 2 bases and J by 0 bases, 14 bases remained unmatched.

The chain recombines TRBV10-3 with TRBJ1-5, with D tentatively TRBD1 (5 bases). V was cut by 4 bases and J by 1 base, with 11 bases left in between. The CDR3 length is 15 residues. Germline loops: CDR1 ENHRY, CDR2 SYGVKD. DNA of the CDR3: TGTGCCATCAGTGTAACAGGAGAAAGCAATCAGCCCCAGCATTTT. The encoded protein is CAISVTGESNQPQHF.

The chain employs TRBV7-9 and TRBJ2-1; perhaps TRBD1 as D (5 bases). V lost 0 bases and J 9 bases, leaving 9 bases between the germline ends. The CDR3 consists of 13 residues. CDR1 and CDR2 (germline): SEHNR, FQNEAQ (reference sequence). CDR3 sequence reads: CASSLAKTVEQFF. The CDR3 nucleotides are TGTGCCAGCAGCTTAGCCAAGACAGTTGAGCAGTTCTTC.

The J gene is TRBJ1-5, the V gene TRBV12-5; the match to TRBD1 covers 11 bases. V was clipped by 7 bases and J by 6 bases; unmatched bases: 14. Germline CDR1 reads LGHNT; CDR2 reads FRNRAP. This CDR3 comprises 17 residues. The CDR3 protein is CASAPPGTGGHGQPQHF. The CDR3 DNA reads TGTGCTAGTGCCCCACCCGGGACAGGGGGTCATGGTCAGCCCCAGCATTTT.

This CDR3 is CASRPTSRFGEQYF. The CDR3 DNA reads as TGTGCCAGCAGACCGACTAGTCGGTTCGGCGAGCAGTACTTC. The rearrangement joins TRBV6-1 to TRBJ2-7; D may be TRBD2 (6 bases). CDR3 length equals 14 residues. Per germline, CDR1 MNHNS and CDR2 SASEGT. The germline V and J ends were trimmed by 6 bases and 6 bases, with 18 bases remaining between them.

The chain has TRBV19 and TRBJ1-1; D call uncertain. V was shortened by 11 bases and J by 5 bases, with 12 bases between the two germline ends. CDR3 length equals 11 residues. From germline, CDR1 is LNHDA and CDR2 SQIVND (reference sequence). The CDR3 region has the DNA TGTGCCTCTCTCGCGTGGACTGAAGCTTTCTTT. The encoded protein is CASLAWTEAFF.

This clone appeared once. The chain couples TRBV5-4 to TRBJ1-1; D not certain. The V gene's germline CDR1 is SGHNT and CDR2 YYREEE (reference sequence). The CDR3 loop spans 14 amino acids. V lost 4 bases and J lost 5, with 15 bases in between. CDR3 nucleotide sequence: TGTGCCAGCAGCCCCCAGGCAATGCGAACTGAAGCTTTCTTT. Residues: CASSPQAMRTEAFF.

This clone appeared a few times. J is TRBJ2-1 and V is TRBV7-2; 10 nucleotides align to TRBD2. V lost 5 bases and J lost 5; bases outside the gene matches: 6. The germline V gene encodes CDR1 SGHTA and CDR2 FQGNSA. This CDR3 comprises 15 residues. The CDR3 region is CASSPGLADNNEQFF. As DNA, the CDR3 is TGTGCCAGCAGCCCCGGACTAGCGGATAACAATGAGCAGTTCTTC.

The chain is built from TRBV10-1 and TRBJ1-3; TRBD1 might be the D (6 bases). V lost 2 bases and J lost 0, with 11 bases in between. Germline V gene lookup returns CDR1 WNHNN and CDR2 SYGVQD (reference sequence). The CDR3 has 16 amino acids. The CDR3 here is CASSEPRDNSGNTIYF. The CDR3 DNA sequence: TGCGCCAGCAGTGAGCCTCGGGACAACTCTGGAAACACCATATATTTT.

The chain joins TRBV19 to TRBJ2-7, with TRBD2 matching 7 bases. With V trimmed by 5 bases and J by 0 bases, 10 bases remained unmatched. The germline V gene has CDR1 LNHDA and CDR2 SQIVND (reference sequence). The CDR3 runs 16 residues. CDR3 sequence: CASSAFLAVSSYEQYF. Written as DNA, the CDR3 is TGTGCCAGTAGTGCCTTTCTAGCGGTTAGCTCCTACGAGCAGTACTTC.

The chain carries TRBV30 and TRBJ2-1; 8 positions match TRBD2. Germline trimming cut 2 bases from V and 9 bases from J; bases unmatched to any gene: 12. The CDR3 has 15 amino acids. Germline V gives CDR1 GTSNPN, CDR2 SVGIG (reference sequence). The CDR3 protein is CAWSLGTRGVSEQFF. Written as DNA, the CDR3 is TGTGCCTGGAGTCTCGGGACTAGGGGGGTAAGTGAGCAGTTCTTC.

Only one count was recorded for this clone. Other DNA sequences from this sample encode an identical CDR3 as well. V usage is TRBV5-6 and J usage is TRBJ2-1; TRBD2 matches 16 bases. Germline loops: CDR1 SGHDT, CDR2 YYEEEE. J gave up 6 bases and V 5 bases, and 11 bases lay outside the gene matches. The CDR3 runs 18 residues. Here the CDR3 DNA reads TGTGCCAGCAGTGCATTGGGACTAGCGGGAGGGCCCTCCAATGAGCAGTTCTTC. Its translation: CASSALGLAGGPSNEQFF.

The genes are TRBV30 and TRBJ1-5, with 10 positions matching TRBD1. This CDR3 has 15 residues. The trim removed 1 base at V and 6 bases at J, leaving 6 bases unmatched. Germline assignment: CDR1 GTSNPN and CDR2 SVGIG (reference sequence). Here the CDR3 reads CAWSGGTGAAQPQHF. CDR3 coding DNA: TGTGCCTGGAGTGGGGGGACAGGGGCTGCTCAGCCCCAGCATTTT.

The CDR3 protein is CASSLGLAGGETQYF. CDR3 bases: TGCGCCAGCAGCTTGGGCCTAGCGGGAGGTGAGACCCAGTACTTC. The chain uses TRBV5-1 and TRBJ2-5; 11 bases agree with TRBD2. From germline, CDR1 is SGHRS and CDR2 YFSETQ. The ends lost 0 bases at V and 5 bases at J; junction bases unmatched: 3. The CDR3 totals 15 residues.

The chain uses TRBV5-1 and TRBJ2-7, with 7 bases fitting TRBD2. Looked up from germline, CDR1 is SGHRS and CDR2 is YFSETQ. The CDR3 has 15 residues. V dropped 7 bases and J dropped 3; count of bases not matched to a gene: 13. CDR3 sequence: CASVTVAGVYYEQYF. Written as DNA, the CDR3 is TGCGCCAGCGTCACCGTGGCGGGAGTGTACTACGAGCAGTACTTC.

V gene TRBV27 combines with J gene TRBJ2-1; 8 positions match TRBD2. J was trimmed by 4 bases and V by 4 bases; bases with no gene match: 6. Germline CDR1 and CDR2: MNHEY and SMNVEV (reference sequence). CDR3 length: 15 residues. CDR3 in DNA: TGTGCCAGCAGTTGGTCGGGACTAGAGTACAATGAGCAGTTCTTC. Amino acids: CASSWSGLEYNEQFF.

The rearrangement uses TRBV27 and TRBJ2-7, with TRBD1 matching over 10 bases. This CDR3 contains 15 residues. J lost 3 bases, V lost 4 bases, and 6 bases had no gene match. Germline V gene lookup returns CDR1 MNHEY and CDR2 SMNVEV (reference sequence). DNA of the CDR3: TGTGCCAGCAGTTCCCGCCGGGACAGGGGCTACGAGCAGTACTTC. Its protein product is CASSSRRDRGYEQYF.

This clone has just one count. The chain has TRBV4-2 and TRBJ2-7, with 9 bases matching TRBD2. Germline assignment: CDR1 LGHNA and CDR2 YNFKEQ. Trimming at V came to 0 bases and at J to 5 bases, leaving 8 bases not matched to a gene. The CDR3 length is 16 residues. The CDR3 reads CASSQDVAGVENEQYF. CDR3 nucleotide sequence: TGTGCCAGCAGCCAAGATGTAGCGGGAGTAGAAAACGAGCAGTACTTC.

This clone appeared a few times. V gene TRBV6-5 combines with J gene TRBJ2-7, with 13 bases aligning to TRBD2. V dropped 4 bases and J dropped 1; count of bases not matched to a gene: 4. Germline V gene sequence: CDR1 MNHEY, CDR2 SVGAGI. The CDR3 runs to 16 residues. CDR3 coding DNA: TGTGCCAGCAGTTCCGGACTAGCGGGAGTATCCTACGAGCAGTACTTC. It translates to CASSSGLAGVSYEQYF.